The rows below give T cell receptor beta chains drawn from one sample of a study of T-cell memory formation after mild COVID-19. TCRdb recomputed calls from the 5' RACE reads with MiXCR, one row per CDR3 protein. This sample has fewer than 200,000 distinct CDR3 sequences; 13% occur once, and the top ten carry about 3.3%. The sample was PBMCs or a T cell subset sorted from them (not recorded which). These receptor sequences come from a man aged 18 to 29 who had mild COVID-19 (a few samples of this study predate the infection). Cell type and time point are not known. CDR3s include the opening cysteine and the closing phenylalanine or tryptophan. The order of the fields is clone size, V gene, D gene, J gene, CDR3 protein, CDR3 DNA. D genes are given only for firm matches. A clone size is listed for some rows: how often the clone was seen (once, few, many), or a class if it is expanded.

clone_size: many; v_call: TRBV6-2/TRBV6-3; d_call: TRBD1; j_call: TRBJ2-7; cdr3_aa: CASRDREFYEQYF; cdr3_nt: TGTGCCAGCAGGGACAGGGAGTTTTACGAGCAGTACTTC
clone_size: once; v_call: TRBV20-1; d_call: NA; j_call: TRBJ1-1; cdr3_aa: CSARDFRGMHTEAFF; cdr3_nt: TGCAGTGCTAGAGATTTTCGGGGAATGCACACTGAAGCTTTCTTT
clone_size: NA; v_call: TRBV7-2; d_call: NA; j_call: TRBJ2-6; cdr3_aa: CASRFQGANVLTF; cdr3_nt: TGTGCCAGCAGATTTCAGGGGGCCAACGTCCTGACTTTC
clone_size: few; v_call: TRBV11-2; d_call: TRBD2; j_call: TRBJ2-1; cdr3_aa: CASSSPLAGSRPISYNEQFF; cdr3_nt: TGTGCCAGCAGCTCGCCCCTAGCGGGGTCTCGACCGATCTCCTACAATGAGCAGTTCTTC
clone_size: NA; v_call: TRBV20-1; d_call: NA; j_call: TRBJ2-3; cdr3_aa: CSARVPTDTQYF; cdr3_nt: TGCAGTGCTAGAGTGCCCACAGATACGCAGTATTTT
clone_size: few; v_call: TRBV7-2; d_call: NA; j_call: TRBJ1-1; cdr3_aa: CASSIQGGGNTEAFF; cdr3_nt: TGTGCCAGCAGCATTCAGGGAGGGGGGAACACTGAAGCTTTCTTT
clone_size: once; v_call: TRBV6-2/TRBV6-3; d_call: NA; j_call: TRBJ2-3; cdr3_aa: CASSHTTDTQYF; cdr3_nt: TGTGCCAGCAGTCACACCACAGATACGCAGTATTTT
clone_size: NA; v_call: TRBV20-1; d_call: TRBD2; j_call: TRBJ2-3; cdr3_aa: CSAGRGGDTDTQYF; cdr3_nt: TGCAGTGCTGGGCGGGGGGGAGACACAGATACGCAGTATTTT
clone_size: many; v_call: TRBV11-2; d_call: NA; j_call: TRBJ2-7; cdr3_aa: CASSLNRAGTYEQYF; cdr3_nt: TGTGCCAGCAGCTTGAACAGGGCAGGGACCTACGAGCAGTACTTC
clone_size: many; v_call: TRBV29-1; d_call: TRBD1; j_call: TRBJ1-1; cdr3_aa: CSAGTGHTEAFF; cdr3_nt: TGCAGCGCCGGGACAGGACACACTGAAGCTTTCTTT
clone_size: many; v_call: TRBV28; d_call: TRBD2; j_call: TRBJ2-1; cdr3_aa: CASSLLAGGNNEQFF; cdr3_nt: TGTGCCAGCAGCCTACTAGCGGGGGGCAACAATGAGCAGTTCTTC
clone_size: few; v_call: TRBV7-2; d_call: TRBD1; j_call: TRBJ1-2; cdr3_aa: CASSRLGQPYGYTF; cdr3_nt: TGTGCCAGCAGCAGATTGGGACAGCCCTATGGCTACACCTTC
clone_size: NA; v_call: TRBV9; d_call: TRBD2; j_call: TRBJ2-4; cdr3_aa: CASSVTTSGDIQYF; cdr3_nt: TGTGCCAGCAGCGTAACCACTAGCGGGGACATTCAGTACTTC
clone_size: NA; v_call: TRBV7-8; d_call: NA; j_call: TRBJ2-2; cdr3_aa: CASSPSDYPGELFF; cdr3_nt: TGTGCCAGCAGCCCCTCGGACTATCCCGGGGAGCTGTTTTTT
clone_size: NA; v_call: TRBV29-1; d_call: NA; j_call: TRBJ2-5; cdr3_aa: CSVEQVQETQYF; cdr3_nt: TGCAGCGTTGAGCAGGTCCAGGAGACCCAGTACTTC
clone_size: few; v_call: TRBV12-3/TRBV12-4; d_call: NA; j_call: TRBJ2-3; cdr3_aa: CASSPVVLGQPQYF; cdr3_nt: TGTGCCAGCAGTCCCGTTGTATTAGGTCAGCCCCAGTATTTT
clone_size: few; v_call: TRBV10-3; d_call: TRBD2; j_call: TRBJ2-3; cdr3_aa: CAISGPSSGLSTDTQYF; cdr3_nt: TGTGCCATCAGTGGCCCCTCTAGCGGCTTAAGCACAGATACGCAGTATTTT
clone_size: few; v_call: TRBV19; d_call: NA; j_call: TRBJ2-2; cdr3_aa: CASSSRGLTMSAGELFF; cdr3_nt: TGTGCCAGTAGTAGCAGGGGCCTTACTATGAGTGCCGGGGAGCTGTTTTTT
clone_size: few; v_call: TRBV7-9; d_call: NA; j_call: TRBJ1-2; cdr3_aa: CASSFNRGAGYTF; cdr3_nt: TGTGCCAGCAGCTTCAACCGAGGGGCTGGCTACACCTTC
clone_size: few; v_call: TRBV20-1; d_call: NA; j_call: TRBJ1-1; cdr3_aa: CSARRGGNTEAFF; cdr3_nt: TGCAGTGCTAGGAGGGGGGGCAACACTGAAGCTTTCTTT
clone_size: NA; v_call: TRBV7-9; d_call: NA; j_call: TRBJ1-2; cdr3_aa: CASSFGGSYGYTF; cdr3_nt: TGTGCCAGCAGCTTCGGGGGGTCCTATGGCTACACCTTC
clone_size: many; v_call: TRBV5-1; d_call: TRBD1; j_call: TRBJ1-1; cdr3_aa: CASSQGAQGTEAFF; cdr3_nt: TGCGCCAGCAGCCAGGGGGCGCAAGGCACTGAAGCTTTCTTT
clone_size: few; v_call: TRBV5-1; d_call: TRBD1; j_call: TRBJ2-3; cdr3_aa: CASSFSSRTGGKDTQYF; cdr3_nt: TGCGCCAGCAGCTTTAGTTCCAGGACAGGGGGGAAAGATACGCAGTATTTT
clone_size: few; v_call: TRBV7-9; d_call: NA; j_call: TRBJ1-2; cdr3_aa: CASSLGDLGYTF; cdr3_nt: TGTGCCAGCAGCTTAGGGGACCTGGGCTACACCTTC
clone_size: few; v_call: TRBV7-8; d_call: TRBD2; j_call: TRBJ2-1; cdr3_aa: CASSRGGALNEQFF; cdr3_nt: TGTGCCAGCAGCCGGGGGGGGGCACTCAATGAGCAGTTCTTC
clone_size: few; v_call: TRBV6-5; d_call: NA; j_call: TRBJ1-5; cdr3_aa: CASNAPNQPQHF; cdr3_nt: TGTGCCAGCAATGCCCCCAATCAGCCCCAGCATTTT
clone_size: few; v_call: TRBV11-3; d_call: NA; j_call: TRBJ2-2; cdr3_aa: CASSSSGLLNTGELFF; cdr3_nt: TGTGCCAGCAGCTCTAGTGGACTCCTTAACACCGGGGAGCTGTTTTTT
clone_size: few; v_call: TRBV6-5; d_call: TRBD1; j_call: TRBJ1-4; cdr3_aa: CASSSVPGQVGKLFF; cdr3_nt: TGTGCCAGCAGCTCCGTCCCGGGACAGGTGGGAAAACTGTTTTTT
clone_size: few; v_call: TRBV12-3/TRBV12-4; d_call: TRBD2; j_call: TRBJ2-2; cdr3_aa: CASGSGGVTGELFF; cdr3_nt: TGTGCCAGCGGATCGGGGGGGGTCACCGGGGAGCTGTTTTTT
clone_size: NA; v_call: TRBV4-2; d_call: NA; j_call: TRBJ1-3; cdr3_aa: CASSREKQGSGNTIYF; cdr3_nt: TGTGCCAGCAGCCGAGAAAAGCAGGGATCTGGAAACACCATATATTTT
clone_size: few; v_call: TRBV5-1; d_call: NA; j_call: TRBJ1-3; cdr3_aa: CASSLGVAGNTIYF; cdr3_nt: TGCGCCAGCAGCTTGGGGGTTGCTGGAAACACCATATATTTT
clone_size: NA; v_call: TRBV5-1; d_call: TRBD2; j_call: TRBJ2-1; cdr3_aa: CASSSGAGGHDEQFF; cdr3_nt: TGCGCCAGCAGCTCTGGGGCGGGGGGTCACGATGAGCAGTTCTTC
clone_size: few; v_call: TRBV4-2; d_call: NA; j_call: TRBJ1-2; cdr3_aa: CASSQGVQTNYGYTF; cdr3_nt: TGTGCCAGCAGCCAGGGCGTGCAGACCAACTATGGCTACACCTTC
clone_size: NA; v_call: TRBV5-1; d_call: TRBD1; j_call: TRBJ2-3; cdr3_aa: CASSGDSQSDTQYF; cdr3_nt: TGCGCCAGCAGCGGGGACAGCCAGTCGGATACGCAGTATTTT
clone_size: NA; v_call: TRBV20-1; d_call: TRBD1; j_call: TRBJ1-1; cdr3_aa: CSAGQAAGDTEAFF; cdr3_nt: TGCAGTGCTGGACAGGCGGCAGGAGACACTGAAGCTTTCTTT
clone_size: few; v_call: TRBV3-1; d_call: NA; j_call: TRBJ2-1; cdr3_aa: CASRGWAWGHSNEQFF; cdr3_nt: TGTGCCAGCAGGGGCTGGGCGTGGGGGCACAGCAATGAGCAGTTCTTC
clone_size: few; v_call: TRBV7-3; d_call: NA; j_call: TRBJ2-2; cdr3_aa: CASSLTSGFNTGELFF; cdr3_nt: TGTGCCAGCAGCTTAACGTCGGGGTTTAACACCGGGGAGCTGTTTTTT
clone_size: few; v_call: TRBV7-9; d_call: NA; j_call: TRBJ1-5; cdr3_aa: CASSLFGNQPQHF; cdr3_nt: TGTGCCAGCAGCTTATTTGGAAATCAGCCCCAGCATTTT
clone_size: NA; v_call: TRBV7-2; d_call: NA; j_call: TRBJ1-6; cdr3_aa: CASSFPSFNSPLHF; cdr3_nt: TGTGCCAGCAGCTTTCCCAGCTTTAATTCACCCCTCCACTTT
clone_size: NA; v_call: TRBV6-2/TRBV6-3; d_call: NA; j_call: TRBJ1-2; cdr3_aa: CASSYPGVSPANYGYTF; cdr3_nt: TGTGCCAGCAGTTACCCGGGAGTGAGTCCAGCTAACTATGGCTACACCTTC
clone_size: few; v_call: TRBV27; d_call: TRBD1; j_call: TRBJ1-1; cdr3_aa: CASRKQGQNTEAFF; cdr3_nt: TGTGCCAGCAGGAAACAGGGGCAGAACACTGAAGCTTTCTTT